These 2 T cell receptor beta chains originate from one sample sequenced in a study of blood T cell repertoires in COVID-19. Sequenced by immunoSEQ multiplex PCR; TCRdb stores in-frame clones only, minus some. Counted here are 650,000 to 800,000 clones, around 89% occurring once; the ten biggest clones make up over 0.2%. Sequencing was performed on peripheral blood. The receptor set was obtained from a woman aged 18-29 years with acute or convalescent COVID-19.

The V and J genes are TRBV10-3 and TRBJ2-1; the match to TRBD2 covers 7 bases. V gave up 7 bases and J gave up 7 bases; unmatched junction bases: 10. The germline CDR1 and CDR2 sequences are ENHRY and SYGVKD. The CDR3 has 14 residues. CDR3 sequence reads: CAITSVGGLNEQFF. The CDR3 region has the DNA TGTGCCATCACCTCGGTGGGGGGGTTGAATGAGCAGTTCTTC.

V gene TRBV9 combines with J gene TRBJ1-6; maybe TRBD1 (5 bases). Germline CDR1 and CDR2: SGDLS and YYNGEE. The CDR3 is 15 amino acids. Between the trimmed V and J ends, which lost 3 bases and 7 bases, there was a span of 14 bases. The CDR3 region has the DNA TGTGCCAGCAGCGCGGGGGGACGGGGGAATTCACCCCTCCACTTT. It is translated as CASSAGGRGNSPLHF.